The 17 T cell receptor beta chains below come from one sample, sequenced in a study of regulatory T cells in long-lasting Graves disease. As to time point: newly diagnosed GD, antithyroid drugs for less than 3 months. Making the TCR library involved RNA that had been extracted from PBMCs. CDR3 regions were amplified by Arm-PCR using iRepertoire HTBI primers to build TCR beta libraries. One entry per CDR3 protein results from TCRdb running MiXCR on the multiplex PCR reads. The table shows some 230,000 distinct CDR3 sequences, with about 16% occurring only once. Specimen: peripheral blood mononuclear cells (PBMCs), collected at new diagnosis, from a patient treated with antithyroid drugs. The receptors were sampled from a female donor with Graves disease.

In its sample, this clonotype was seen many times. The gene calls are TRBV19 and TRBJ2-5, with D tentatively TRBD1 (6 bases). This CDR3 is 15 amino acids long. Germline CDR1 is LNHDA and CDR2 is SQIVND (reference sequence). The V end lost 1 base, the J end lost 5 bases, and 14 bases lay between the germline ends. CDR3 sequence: CASSIAGDGMETQYF. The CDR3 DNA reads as TGTGCCAGTAGTATAGCAGGGGACGGGATGGAGACCCAGTACTTC.

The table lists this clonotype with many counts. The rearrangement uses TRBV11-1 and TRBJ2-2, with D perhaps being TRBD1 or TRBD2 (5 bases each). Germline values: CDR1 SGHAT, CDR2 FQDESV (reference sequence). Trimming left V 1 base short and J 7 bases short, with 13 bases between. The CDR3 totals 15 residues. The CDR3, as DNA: TGTGCCAGCAGCTTAGGAGTTCGGGGCGGCGGGGAGCTGTTTTTT. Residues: CASSLGVRGGGELFF.

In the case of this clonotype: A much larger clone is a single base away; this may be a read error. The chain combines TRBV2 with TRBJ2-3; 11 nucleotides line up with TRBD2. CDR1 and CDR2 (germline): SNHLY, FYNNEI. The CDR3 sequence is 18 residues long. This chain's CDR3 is CATSDPRNSGRAVDTQYF. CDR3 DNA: TGTGCCACCAGTGATCCACGGAATAGCGGGAGGGCCGTAGATACGCAGTATTTT. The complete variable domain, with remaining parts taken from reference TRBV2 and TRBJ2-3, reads EPEVTQTPSHQVTQMGQEVILRCVPISNHLYFYWYRQILGQKVEFLVSFYNNEISEKSEIFDDQFSVERPDGSNFTLKIRSTKLEDSAMYFCATSDPRNSGRAVDTQYFGPGTRLTVL.

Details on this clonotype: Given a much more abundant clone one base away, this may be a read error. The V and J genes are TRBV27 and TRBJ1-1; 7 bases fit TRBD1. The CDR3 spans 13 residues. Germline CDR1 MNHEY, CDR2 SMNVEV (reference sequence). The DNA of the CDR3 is TGTGCCAGCAAGGGACAGACGAACGCTGAAGCTTTCTTT. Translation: CASKGQTNAEAFF.

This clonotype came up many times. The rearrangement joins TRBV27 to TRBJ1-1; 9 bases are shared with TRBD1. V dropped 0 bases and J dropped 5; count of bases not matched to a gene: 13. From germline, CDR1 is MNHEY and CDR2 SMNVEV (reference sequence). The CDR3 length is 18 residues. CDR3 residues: CASSLSSLDRGRKTEAFF. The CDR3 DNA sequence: TGTGCCAGCAGTTTATCCTCCTTAGACAGGGGGAGGAAGACTGAAGCTTTCTTT.

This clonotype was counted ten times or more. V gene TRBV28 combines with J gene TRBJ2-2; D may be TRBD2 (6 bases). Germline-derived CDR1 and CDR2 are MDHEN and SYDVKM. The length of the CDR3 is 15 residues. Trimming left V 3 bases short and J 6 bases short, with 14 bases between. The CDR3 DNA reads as TGTGCCAGCAGTTTCCCGGGGAGGCGGTCCGGGGAGCTGTTTTTT. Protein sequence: CASSFPGRRSGELFF.

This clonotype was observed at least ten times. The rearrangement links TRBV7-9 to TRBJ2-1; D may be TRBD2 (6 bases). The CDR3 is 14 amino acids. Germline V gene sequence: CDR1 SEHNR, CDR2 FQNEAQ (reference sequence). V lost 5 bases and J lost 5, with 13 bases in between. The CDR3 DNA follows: TGTGCCAGCAGCCACCTCGGAGGGAACAATGAGCAGTTCTTC. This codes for CASSHLGGNNEQFF.

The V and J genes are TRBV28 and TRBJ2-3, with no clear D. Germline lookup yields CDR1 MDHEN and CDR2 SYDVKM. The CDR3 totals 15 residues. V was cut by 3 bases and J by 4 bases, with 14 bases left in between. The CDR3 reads CASSFSAESADTQYF. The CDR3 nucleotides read TGTGCCAGCAGTTTCTCAGCAGAGAGTGCAGATACGCAGTATTTT. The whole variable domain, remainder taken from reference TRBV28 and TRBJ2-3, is DVKVTQSSRYLVKRTGEKVFLECVQDMDHENMFWYRQDPGLGLRLIYFSYDVKMKEKGDIPEGYSVSREKKERFSLILESASTNQTSMYLCASSFSAESADTQYFGPGTRLTVL.

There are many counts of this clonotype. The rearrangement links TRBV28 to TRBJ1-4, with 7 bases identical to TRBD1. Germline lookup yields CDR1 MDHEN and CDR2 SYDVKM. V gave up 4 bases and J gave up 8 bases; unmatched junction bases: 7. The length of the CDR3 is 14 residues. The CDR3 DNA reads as TGTGCCAGCAGTTCCGGGACAGTAGAGGAAAAACTGTTTTTT. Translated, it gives CASSSGTVEEKLFF.

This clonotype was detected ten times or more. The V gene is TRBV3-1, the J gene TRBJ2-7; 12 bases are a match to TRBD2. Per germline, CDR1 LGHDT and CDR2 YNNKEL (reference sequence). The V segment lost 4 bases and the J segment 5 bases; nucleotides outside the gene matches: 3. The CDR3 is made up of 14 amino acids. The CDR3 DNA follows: TGTGCCAGCAGCCGATCTAGCGGGAGGGACGAGCAGTACTTC. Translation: CASSRSSGRDEQYF.

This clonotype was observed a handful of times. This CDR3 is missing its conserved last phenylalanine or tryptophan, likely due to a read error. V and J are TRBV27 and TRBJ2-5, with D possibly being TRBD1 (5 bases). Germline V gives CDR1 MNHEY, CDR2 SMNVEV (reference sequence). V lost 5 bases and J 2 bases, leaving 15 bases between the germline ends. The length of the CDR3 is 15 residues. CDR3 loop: CASSTRPDRQETQYS. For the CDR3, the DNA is TGTGCCAGCAGTACCCGCCCAGACAGACAAGAGACCCAGTACTCC.

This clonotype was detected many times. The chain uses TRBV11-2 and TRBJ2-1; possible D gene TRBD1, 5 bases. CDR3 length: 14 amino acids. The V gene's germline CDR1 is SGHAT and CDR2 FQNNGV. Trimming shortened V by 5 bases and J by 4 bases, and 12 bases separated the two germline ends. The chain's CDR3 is CASSESRGYNEQFF. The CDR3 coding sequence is TGTGCCAGCAGCGAGTCTAGGGGATACAATGAGCAGTTCTTC.

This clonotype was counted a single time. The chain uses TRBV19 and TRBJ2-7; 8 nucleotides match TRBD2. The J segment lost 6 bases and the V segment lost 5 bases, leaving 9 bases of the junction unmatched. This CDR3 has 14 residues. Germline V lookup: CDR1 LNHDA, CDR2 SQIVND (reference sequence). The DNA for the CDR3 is TGTGCCAGTAGTGTTGGCGGGGGGTCCCCCGAGCAGTACTTC. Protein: CASSVGGGSPEQYF.

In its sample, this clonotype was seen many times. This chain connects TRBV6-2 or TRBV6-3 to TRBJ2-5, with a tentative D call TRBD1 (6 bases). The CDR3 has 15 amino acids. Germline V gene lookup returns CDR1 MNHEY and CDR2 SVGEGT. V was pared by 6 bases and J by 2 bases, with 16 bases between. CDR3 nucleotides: TGTGCCAGCAGCAAGGGGGACCCCGAGCAAGAGACCCAGTACTTC. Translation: CASSKGDPEQETQYF.

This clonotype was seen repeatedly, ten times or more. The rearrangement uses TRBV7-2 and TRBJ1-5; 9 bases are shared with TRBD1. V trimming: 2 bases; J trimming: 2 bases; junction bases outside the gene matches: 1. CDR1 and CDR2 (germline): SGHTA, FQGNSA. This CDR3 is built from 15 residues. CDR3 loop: CASSLRQGGNQPQHF. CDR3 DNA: TGTGCCAGCAGCTTAAGACAGGGGGGCAATCAGCCCCAGCATTTT.

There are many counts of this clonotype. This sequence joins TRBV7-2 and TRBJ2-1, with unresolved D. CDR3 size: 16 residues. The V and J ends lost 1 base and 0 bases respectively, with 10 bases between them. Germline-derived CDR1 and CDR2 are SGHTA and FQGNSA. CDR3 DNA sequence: TGTGCCAGCAGCTTAGGAGACTGGAGCTCCTACAATGAGCAGTTCTTC. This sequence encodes CASSLGDWSSYNEQFF.

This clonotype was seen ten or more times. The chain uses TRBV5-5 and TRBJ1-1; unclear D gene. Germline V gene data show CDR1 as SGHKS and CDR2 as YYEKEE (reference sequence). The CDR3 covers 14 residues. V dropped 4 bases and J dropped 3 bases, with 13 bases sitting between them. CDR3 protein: CASSMDLLDTEAFF. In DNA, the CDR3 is TGTGCCAGCAGCATGGACCTACTTGACACTGAAGCTTTCTTT.